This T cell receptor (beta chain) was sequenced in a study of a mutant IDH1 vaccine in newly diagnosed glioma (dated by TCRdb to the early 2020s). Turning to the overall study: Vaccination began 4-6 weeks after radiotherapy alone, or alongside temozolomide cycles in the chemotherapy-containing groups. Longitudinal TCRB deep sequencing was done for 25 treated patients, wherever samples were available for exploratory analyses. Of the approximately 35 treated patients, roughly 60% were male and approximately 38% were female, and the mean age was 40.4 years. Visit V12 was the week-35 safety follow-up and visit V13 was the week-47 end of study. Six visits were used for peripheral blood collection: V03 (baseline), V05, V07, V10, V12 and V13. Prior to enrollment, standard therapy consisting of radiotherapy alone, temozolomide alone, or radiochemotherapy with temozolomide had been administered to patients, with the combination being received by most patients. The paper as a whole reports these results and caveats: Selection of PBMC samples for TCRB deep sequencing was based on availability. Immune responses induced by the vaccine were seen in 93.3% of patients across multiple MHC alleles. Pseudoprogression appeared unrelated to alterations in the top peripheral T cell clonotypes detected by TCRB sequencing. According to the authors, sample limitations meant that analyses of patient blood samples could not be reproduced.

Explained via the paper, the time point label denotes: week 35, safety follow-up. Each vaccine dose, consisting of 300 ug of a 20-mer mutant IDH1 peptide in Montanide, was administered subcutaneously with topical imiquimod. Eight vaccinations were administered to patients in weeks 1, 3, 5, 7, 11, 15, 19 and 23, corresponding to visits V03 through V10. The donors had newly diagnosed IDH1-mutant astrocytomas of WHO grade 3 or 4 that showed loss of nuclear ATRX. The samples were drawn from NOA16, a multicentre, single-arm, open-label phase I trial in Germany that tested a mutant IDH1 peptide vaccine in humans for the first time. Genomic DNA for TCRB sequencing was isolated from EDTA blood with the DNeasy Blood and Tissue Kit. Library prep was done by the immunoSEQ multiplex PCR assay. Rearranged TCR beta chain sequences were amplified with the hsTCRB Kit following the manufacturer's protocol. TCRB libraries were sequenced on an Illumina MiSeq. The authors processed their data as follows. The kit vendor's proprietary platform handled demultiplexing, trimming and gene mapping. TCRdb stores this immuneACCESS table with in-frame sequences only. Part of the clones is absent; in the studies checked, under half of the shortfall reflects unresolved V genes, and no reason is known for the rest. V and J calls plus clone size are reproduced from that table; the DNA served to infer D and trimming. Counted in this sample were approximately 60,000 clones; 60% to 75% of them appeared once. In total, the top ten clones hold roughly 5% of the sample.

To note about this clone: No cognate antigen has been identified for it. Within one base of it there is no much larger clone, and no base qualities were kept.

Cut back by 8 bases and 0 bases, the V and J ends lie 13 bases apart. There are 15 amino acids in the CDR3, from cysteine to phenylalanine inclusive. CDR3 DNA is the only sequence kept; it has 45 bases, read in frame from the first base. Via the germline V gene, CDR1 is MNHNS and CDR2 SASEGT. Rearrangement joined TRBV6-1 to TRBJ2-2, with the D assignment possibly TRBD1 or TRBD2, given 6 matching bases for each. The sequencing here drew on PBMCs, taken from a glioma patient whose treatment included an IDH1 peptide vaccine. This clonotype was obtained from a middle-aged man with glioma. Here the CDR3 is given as CASCLGGTNTGELFF. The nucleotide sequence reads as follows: TGTGCCAGCTGCCTAGGGGGGACGAACACCGGGGAGCTGTTTTTT.